This TCR beta chain comes out of a study of OX40 agonist ivuxolimab in advanced cancers. For the study at large: Ivuxolimab is a fully human IgG2 antibody that activates OX40 (CD134). Enrolled patients in dose escalation had cancers that were hepatocellular carcinoma, melanoma, renal cell or head and neck cancer. It was permissible to have had prior anti-PD-1, anti-PD-L1 or anti-CTLA-4 therapy, and more than 30% had some.

This clone was found once. Samples of blood were obtained at baseline, on cycle 4 day 1, and on cycle 7 day 1. Only in-frame clones appear in the TCRdb table, and some are missing; sequencing was by immunoSEQ multiplex PCR. The table includes around 20,000 clones, approximately 74% detected once. V shed 2 bases and J shed 3 bases, with 8 bases lying between them. Germline-derived CDR1 and CDR2 are SGHVS and FQNEAQ. The CDR3 has 13 amino acids. The V gene is TRBV7-8, the J gene TRBJ2-7; D unclear. Sample: CD4+ or CD8+ T cells sorted from blood, taken in a trial of the OX40 agonist ivuxolimab. This TCR came from an adult with an advanced solid tumor such as melanoma, head and neck, liver or kidney cancer. Here the CDR3 reads CASSLRTGYEQYF. CDR3 nucleotides: TGTGCCAGCAGCTTAAGGACGGGCTACGAGCAGTACTTC.